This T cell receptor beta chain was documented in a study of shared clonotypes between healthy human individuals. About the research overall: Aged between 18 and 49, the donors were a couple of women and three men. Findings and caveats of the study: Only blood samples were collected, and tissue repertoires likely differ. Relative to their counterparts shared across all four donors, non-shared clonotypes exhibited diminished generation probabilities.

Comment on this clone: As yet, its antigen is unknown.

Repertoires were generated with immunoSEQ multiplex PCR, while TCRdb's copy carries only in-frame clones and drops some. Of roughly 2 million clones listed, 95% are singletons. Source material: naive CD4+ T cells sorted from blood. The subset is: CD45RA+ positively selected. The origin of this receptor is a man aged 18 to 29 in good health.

This chain's CDR3 is CASSSYDRGQIYGYTF. The CDR3 nucleotides are TGTGCCAGCAGCTCGTATGACAGGGGGCAAATCTATGGCTACACCTTC. This chain connects TRBV7-9 to TRBJ1-2; the match to TRBD1 covers 10 bases. Germline values: CDR1 SEHNR, CDR2 FQNEAQ (reference sequence). This CDR3 has 16 amino acids. Germline trimming cut 4 bases from V and 4 bases from J; bases unmatched to any gene: 9.